Shown below are 28 T cell receptor beta chains from a single sample sequenced in a study of blood T cell repertoires in COVID-19. Generated by immunoSEQ multiplex PCR, the TCRdb table keeps only in-frame clones and is missing some. The sample records over 65,000 clones, around 80% being singletons. Sample: peripheral blood. The receptors come from a human donor in a cohort sampled during active COVID-19.

V and J are TRBV10-2 and TRBJ2-5, with a possible D match to TRBD1 (6 bases). Germline V gene data show CDR1 as WSHSY and CDR2 as SAAADI. The length of the CDR3 is 14 residues. V was clipped by 8 bases and J by 5 bases, with 18 bases between them. The CDR3 protein is CASAWAGVVETQYF. DNA of the CDR3: TGCGCCAGCGCCTGGGCAGGGGTGGTTGAGACCCAGTACTTC.

The chain is built from TRBV7-8 and TRBJ2-1; 9 nucleotides match TRBD1. Unmatched junction bases numbered 12, after V lost 5 bases and J lost 1 base. This CDR3 is 18 amino acids long. The V gene's germline CDR1 is SGHVS and CDR2 FQNEAQ. This chain's CDR3 is CASSRSRRQGGSYNEQFF. CDR3 in DNA: TGTGCCAGCAGCCGAAGCCGCCGACAGGGGGGGTCCTACAATGAGCAGTTCTTC.

The gene calls are TRBV7-9 and TRBJ2-5; 8 nucleotides agree with TRBD2. The J segment lost 7 bases and the V segment lost 5 bases, leaving 12 bases of the junction unmatched. This CDR3 has 15 residues. Per germline, CDR1 SEHNR and CDR2 FQNEAQ (reference sequence). The CDR3 sequence: CASSPTGSGEGTQYF. CDR3 sequence (DNA): TGTGCCAGCAGCCCGACCGGTAGCGGGGAGGGGACCCAGTACTTC.

The gene calls are TRBV19 and TRBJ2-1, with 9 bases identical to TRBD1. The CDR3 length is 15 residues. V shed 5 bases, J shed 7 bases, and the junction held 9 bases outside the gene matches. In germline, CDR1 is LNHDA, CDR2 SQIVND (reference sequence). The DNA of the CDR3 is TGTGCCAGTAGTTTTACCACAGGGGGCGGAAATGAGCAGTTCTTC. It is translated as CASSFTTGGGNEQFF.

V and J are TRBV7-8 and TRBJ2-1; TRBD2 agrees at 7 bases. This CDR3 region has 17 residues. The junction had 12 bases not matched to a gene; V was cut back by 3 bases and J by 4 bases. CDR1 SGHVS and CDR2 FQNEAQ come from the germline V gene. CDR3 nucleotide sequence: TGTGCCAGCAGCTTCGGAGGTGCTAGCGGTTTGTACAATGAGCAGTTCTTC. This codes for CASSFGGASGLYNEQFF.

The genes are TRBV28 and TRBJ2-7; perhaps TRBD1 as D (6 bases). CDR1 is MDHEN and CDR2 is SYDVKM in the germline V gene. This CDR3 contains 14 residues. V lost 3 bases to trimming and J lost 7 bases, with 16 bases between them. CDR3 loop: CASSFRGQGGEQYF. In DNA form, the CDR3 reads TGTGCCAGCAGTTTTCGGGGACAAGGGGGAGAGCAGTACTTC.

The V gene is TRBV5-1, the J gene TRBJ1-1; 7 nucleotides align to TRBD1. CDR3 size: 14 residues. V was pared by 3 bases and J by 5 bases, with 7 bases of the junction left unmatched. Germline V lookup: CDR1 SGHRS, CDR2 YFSETQ. The CDR3 loop reads CASSSTGQSTEAFF. For the CDR3, the DNA is TGCGCCAGCAGCTCTACGGGACAGTCGACTGAAGCTTTCTTT.

This chain joins TRBV7-5 and TRBJ2-3; the table's D call, TRBD1, has no DNA check behind it. TRBV7-5 is designated a pseudogene. CDR3 length: 19 amino acids. The CDR3 DNA reads as TGTGCCAGAAGCTTCCCCCGGCTATCGACAGGGGTTATGACAGATACGCAGTATTTT. It specifies CARSFPRLSTGVMTDTQYF.

Points on this clone: Other DNA variants within this sample encode the same CDR3. The genes are TRBV2 and TRBJ2-1; 8 bases agree with TRBD2. From germline, CDR1 is SNHLY and CDR2 FYNNEI. The CDR3 contains 15 residues. The V gene end was trimmed by 6 bases and the J gene end by 0 bases; junction bases not matched to a gene: 4. DNA of the CDR3: TGTGCCAGCAGCCTCAGCGGGAGCTCCTACAATGAGCAGTTCTTC. It yields the protein CASSLSGSSYNEQFF.

This chain links TRBV11-2 with TRBJ2-7; 7 bases match TRBD1. The germline V gene has CDR1 SGHAT and CDR2 FQNNGV. The CDR3 runs 14 residues. The V gene end was trimmed by 3 bases and the J gene end by 2 bases; junction bases not matched to a gene: 4. Written as DNA, the CDR3 is TGTGCCAGCAGCTTTGGGGACAGTACCTACGAGCAGTACTTC. Amino acid sequence: CASSFGDSTYEQYF. The variable domain in full, completed from reference TRBV11-2 and TRBJ2-7, reads EAGVAQSPRYKIIEKRQSVAFWCNPISGHATLYWYQQILGQGPKLLIQFQNNGVVDDSQLPKDRFSAERLKGVDSTLKIQPAKLEDSAVYLCASSFGDSTYEQYFGPGTRLTVT.

This sequence joins TRBV6-5 and TRBJ2-2; no definite D call. Trimming left V 4 bases short and J 5 bases short, with 8 bases between. Germline V CDR1 and CDR2: MNHEY, SVGAGI. The CDR3 sequence is 13 residues long. The CDR3 region has the DNA TGTGCCAGCAGTTCGAGCATAACCGGGGAGCTGTTTTTT. Residues: CASSSSITGELFF.

This clone was seen a handful of times. The chain combines TRBV4-3 with TRBJ1-1; 9 bases match TRBD1. The V and J ends lost 4 bases and 6 bases, in that order; junction bases with no gene match: 6. The CDR3 extends over 14 amino acids. Germline CDR1 LGHNA, CDR2 YSLEER. The CDR3 is CASSRRTGDAEAFF. CDR3 in DNA: TGCGCCAGCAGCCGCCGGACAGGGGACGCTGAAGCTTTCTTT.

The rearrangement uses TRBV28 and TRBJ2-5; D is possibly TRBD1 (6 bases). Per the germline V gene, CDR1 is MDHEN and CDR2 is SYDVKM. CDR3 length: 15 amino acids. With 4 bases removed from V and 2 bases from J, the gap between germline ends came to 14 bases. CDR3 sequence reads: CASSSRDTGQETQYF. Here the CDR3 DNA reads TGTGCCAGCAGTTCCCGGGACACGGGACAAGAGACCCAGTACTTC.

The V call is TRBV6-5, the J call TRBJ1-2, with unresolved D. Looked up from germline, CDR1 is MNHEY and CDR2 is SVGAGI. This CDR3 comprises 13 residues. The V gene lost 6 bases and the J gene lost 4 bases, with 12 bases spanning the gap. The CDR3 protein is CASSSGFSYGYTF. The CDR3 nucleotides read TGTGCCAGCAGCTCGGGATTTTCCTATGGCTACACCTTC.

The V and J genes are TRBV28 and TRBJ2-5, with 9 bases matching TRBD1. Looked up from germline, CDR1 is MDHEN and CDR2 is SYDVKM. With 5 bases clipped from V and 5 bases from J, the junction kept 9 bases outside the gene matches. The CDR3 contains 15 residues. CDR3 in DNA: TGTGCCAGCAGTGATCAACAGGGGGCGATGGAGACCCAGTACTTC. Amino acids: CASSDQQGAMETQYF.

This chain joins TRBV6-7 and TRBJ2-7; D unresolved. TRBV6-7 falls under the ORF class, with uncertain function. The CDR3 totals 15 residues. V dropped 2 bases and J dropped 0 bases, with 11 bases sitting between them. Written as DNA, the CDR3 is TGTGCCAGCAGTTACGTCCCCCCGCGCTCCTACGAGCAGTACTTC. Translated: CASSYVPPRSYEQYF.

Worth noting for this clone: The identical CDR3 is also encoded by other nucleotide sequences in the sample. CDR3 in amino acids: CASSFGTGGGEQYF. The CDR3 region has the DNA TGTGCCAGCAGCTTCGGGACTGGGGGTGGAGAGCAGTACTTC. The chain has TRBV5-6 and TRBJ2-7, with D perhaps matching TRBD2 (6 bases). V lost 2 bases to trimming and J lost 7 bases, with 16 bases between them. Germline assignment: CDR1 SGHDT and CDR2 YYEEEE. The CDR3 runs to 14 residues.

The J gene is TRBJ2-6, the V gene TRBV5-1; TRBD2 agrees at 8 bases. CDR1 is SGHRS, CDR2 YFSETQ, per germline. Trimming at V came to 2 bases and at J to 3 bases, leaving 7 bases not matched to a gene. The CDR3 runs to 17 residues. Here the CDR3 reads CASSFLSGSFGANVLTF. CDR3 in DNA: TGCGCCAGCAGCTTCCTGAGCGGGAGTTTTGGGGCCAACGTCCTGACTTTC.

This chain joins TRBV30 and TRBJ1-1, with a tentative D call TRBD1 (5 bases). The CDR3 spans 14 residues. With 3 bases removed from V and 1 base from J, the gap between germline ends came to 12 bases. Germline CDR1 GTSNPN, CDR2 SVGIG (reference sequence). CDR3 DNA sequence: TGTGCCTGGAGCTTCCTCGGGGGGAACACTGAAGCTTTCTTT. Protein sequence: CAWSFLGGNTEAFF.

The genes are TRBV6-5 and TRBJ2-5; D might be TRBD2 (6 bases). Germline values: CDR1 MNHEY, CDR2 SVGAGI. The V end was cut by 6 bases, the J end by 5 bases, with 19 bases between. The CDR3 totals 15 residues. The CDR3 nucleotides read TGTGCCAGCAGCGCGTGGGGGGTTCCTGGGGAGACCCAGTACTTC. Its protein product is CASSAWGVPGETQYF.

This clone showed up just once. The gene calls are TRBV5-4 and TRBJ2-3; perhaps TRBD1 as D (5 bases). The CDR3 spans 15 residues. Trimming pared 1 base from V and 2 bases from J, leaving 11 bases between. Germline V CDR1 and CDR2: SGHNT, YYREEE (reference sequence). This chain's CDR3 is CASSLSLGDTDTQYF. CDR3 DNA sequence: TGTGCCAGCAGCTTGAGTCTAGGGGACACAGATACGCAGTATTTT. Complete variable domain (other parts from reference TRBV5-4 and TRBJ2-3): ETGVTQSPTHLIKTRGQQVTLRCSSQSGHNTVSWYQQALGQGPQFIFQYYREEENGRGNFPPRFSGLQFPNYSSELNVNALELDDSALYLCASSLSLGDTDTQYFGPGTRLTVL.

The chain has TRBV6-4 and TRBJ2-2; 11 nucleotides line up with TRBD1. There are 16 residues in the CDR3. Losses at the gene ends were 0 bases for V and 4 bases for J; bases not matched to a gene: 1. CDR1 and CDR2 (germline): MRHNA, SNTAGT. The DNA of the CDR3 is TGTGCCAGCAGTGACTCCGGGACAGGGGGCACCGGGGAGCTGTTTTTT. Amino acids: CASSDSGTGGTGELFF.

The J gene is TRBJ1-3, the V gene TRBV30; no definite D call. CDR1 is GTSNPN and CDR2 is SVGIG in the germline V gene (reference sequence). The germline V and J ends were trimmed by 4 bases and 0 bases, with 7 bases remaining between them. The CDR3 sequence is 13 residues long. DNA for the CDR3: TGTGCCTGGACAACTACCTCTGGAAACACCATATATTTT. Its protein is CAWTTTSGNTIYF.

The chain has TRBV27 and TRBJ1-2; 7 bases are a match to TRBD1. The CDR3 is 14 residues long. J gave up 4 bases and V 6 bases, and 8 bases lay outside the gene matches. Germline lookup yields CDR1 MNHEY and CDR2 SMNVEV (reference sequence). The CDR3 loop is CASSTFQGGYGYTF. CDR3 bases: TGTGCCAGCAGCACATTTCAGGGGGGCTATGGCTACACCTTC.

The chain is built from TRBV28 and TRBJ2-3; TRBD2 is a possible D gene (5 bases). CDR3 length equals 14 residues. CDR1 MDHEN and CDR2 SYDVKM come from the germline V gene. The V end lost 4 bases, the J end lost 1 base, and 9 bases lay between the germline ends. The CDR3 bases are TGTGCCAGCAGTTCCCCCGGGGGCACAGATACGCAGTATTTT. Protein product: CASSSPGGTDTQYF. Drawing the rest from reference TRBV28 and TRBJ2-3, the complete variable domain is DVKVTQSSRYLVKRTGEKVFLECVQDMDHENMFWYRQDPGLGLRLIYFSYDVKMKEKGDIPEGYSVSREKKERFSLILESASTNQTSMYLCASSSPGGTDTQYFGPGTRLTVL.

This chain connects TRBV7-5 to TRBJ2-3; no check of the table's D call, TRBD2, against the DNA was made. TRBV7-5 is a pseudogene segment. The CDR3 totals 18 residues. The CDR3 nucleotides are TGTGCCAGAAGCTTTACCACTTCGACTAGCGGGAGAGCAGATACGCAGTATTTT. Amino acid sequence: CARSFTTSTSGRADTQYF.

The count of this clone is one. The rearrangement joins TRBV29-1 to TRBJ2-7; TRBD2 matches 8 bases. Germline lookup yields CDR1 SQVTM and CDR2 ANQGSEA. This CDR3 spans 14 amino acids. Trimming at V came to 6 bases and at J to 4 bases, leaving 11 bases not matched to a gene. This chain's CDR3 is CSVRPATSAYEQYF. CDR3 nucleotides: TGCAGCGTCCGGCCGGCGACTAGCGCATACGAGCAGTACTTC.

The rearrangement uses TRBV28 and TRBJ2-7; perhaps TRBD1 as D (8 bases). The V gene's germline CDR1 is MDHEN and CDR2 SYDVKM. V lost 6 bases and J lost 5, with 29 bases in between. The CDR3 has 18 amino acids. The CDR3 is CASRTGQAIVRRGHEQYF. In nucleotides, the CDR3 is TGTGCCAGCAGAACGGGACAGGCGATCGTCCGGCGGGGGCACGAGCAGTACTTC.